The 31 T cell receptor beta chains presented below share a single source sample, sequenced in a study of T cells after yellow fever vaccination. Each CDR3 protein gets one entry after TCRdb re-called the 5' RACE reads with MiXCR. The profile shows 500,000 to 650,000 distinct CDR3 sequences, approximately 13% of them singletons. The material sequenced was PBMCs, taken on the day of the yellow fever booster vaccination. Receptors originate from a man aged 30 to 45 who received the YFV17D yellow fever vaccine.

The CDR3 sequence: CASSLYHRGSTDTQYF. In nucleotides, the CDR3 is TGCGCCAGCAGCCTCTACCACAGGGGAAGCACAGATACGCAGTATTTT. The J gene is TRBJ2-3, the V gene TRBV5-1, with 7 bases matching TRBD1. This CDR3 is built from 16 residues. Germline CDR1 is SGHRS and CDR2 is YFSETQ. V trimming: 4 bases; J trimming: 0 bases; junction bases outside the gene matches: 8.

This clonotype was detected a few times. V gene TRBV20-1 combines with J gene TRBJ1-1; D uncertain. The CDR3 has 12 residues. Germline V CDR1 and CDR2: DFQATT, SNEGSKA (reference sequence). The V end lost 6 bases, the J end lost 4 bases, and 12 bases lay between the germline ends. CDR3 DNA sequence: TGCAGTGCCGCACGTAGAACCACTGAAGCTTTCTTT. It translates to CSAARRTTEAFF.

The chain combines TRBV20-1 with TRBJ1-2, with D possibly matching TRBD1 (6 bases). Trimming pared 5 bases from V and 4 bases from J, leaving 14 bases between. Germline CDR1 reads DFQATT; CDR2 reads SNEGSKA (reference sequence). The CDR3 consists of 13 residues. DNA for the CDR3: TGCAGTGCTTATGAACAGGGACGCTATGGCTACACCTTC. This gives the protein CSAYEQGRYGYTF.

This clonotype was seen repeatedly, ten times or more. The chain is built from TRBV5-1 and TRBJ2-7; 7 nucleotides line up with TRBD2. CDR3 length equals 16 residues. V lost 4 bases, J lost 2 bases, and 12 bases stayed unmatched. Germline assignment: CDR1 SGHRS and CDR2 YFSETQ. The CDR3 sequence is CASSVVSGRETYEQYF. CDR3 DNA sequence: TGCGCCAGCAGCGTCGTCTCGGGGAGGGAAACCTACGAGCAGTACTTC. The variable domain in full, completed from reference TRBV5-1 and TRBJ2-7, reads KAGVTQTPRYLIKTRGQQVTLSCSPISGHRSVSWYQQTPGQGLQFLFEYFSETQRNKGNFPGRFSGRQFSNSRSEMNVSTLELGDSALYLCASSVVSGRETYEQYFGPGTRLTVT.

In DNA, the CDR3 is TGTGCCAGCAGTGACCGTACCAAAGAGACCCAGTACTTC. This translates into CASSDRTKETQYF. The chain couples TRBV6-1 to TRBJ2-5; D ambiguous. The CDR3 totals 13 residues. CDR1 and CDR2 from the germline V gene are MNHNS and SASEGT. V was pared by 3 bases and J by 3 bases, with 8 bases between.

The chain employs TRBV20-1 and TRBJ2-4; 11 bases fit TRBD2. V lost 5 bases to trimming and J lost 7 bases; unmatched junction nucleotides: 7. The CDR3 sequence is 14 residues long. Looked up from germline, CDR1 is DFQATT and CDR2 is SNEGSKA (reference sequence). The CDR3 DNA reads TGCAGTGCTCGTCCGGGACTAGCGGTTAACATTCAGTACTTC. Translating gives CSARPGLAVNIQYF.

There are a few counts of this clonotype. V usage is TRBV4-3 and J usage is TRBJ2-7; 13 bases match TRBD2. Unmatched junction bases numbered 1, after V lost 1 base and J lost 1 base. This CDR3 is built from 16 residues. Per the germline V gene, CDR1 is LGHNA and CDR2 is YSLEER. CDR3: CASSQVLAGGSYEQYF. CDR3 nucleotides: TGCGCCAGCAGCCAAGTACTAGCGGGAGGGTCCTACGAGCAGTACTTC.

This chain joins TRBV20-1 and TRBJ2-5; TRBD2 agrees at 9 bases. The CDR3 spans 14 residues. CDR1 and CDR2 from the germline V gene are DFQATT and SNEGSKA (reference sequence). V gave up 4 bases and J gave up 5 bases; unmatched junction bases: 8. The CDR3 coding sequence is TGCAGTGCTATCCTAGCGGGACTCTTGGAGACCCAGTACTTC. Its translation: CSAILAGLLETQYF.

J is TRBJ2-7 and V is TRBV6-5, with D possibly TRBD2 on 6 matching bases. This CDR3 spans 17 amino acids. V lost 5 bases and J lost 6, with 26 bases in between. Germline assignment: CDR1 MNHEY and CDR2 SVGAGI. CDR3 sequence (DNA): TGTGCCAGCAGTCACTATAGCGGCCCCAACCGCCGGAGCGAGCAGTACTTC. Translating it yields CASSHYSGPNRRSEQYF.

The chain joins TRBV20-1 to TRBJ2-4; weak D call: TRBD1 (6 bases). CDR1 and CDR2 (germline): DFQATT, SNEGSKA (reference sequence). The CDR3 is 13 residues long. V was shortened by 5 bases and J by 5 bases, with 13 bases between the two germline ends. CDR3 amino acids: CSAPQGGENIQYF. The CDR3 DNA sequence: TGCAGTGCTCCCCAAGGGGGAGAAAACATTCAGTACTTC.

The chain recombines TRBV14 with TRBJ1-2, with unresolved D. CDR3 length equals 15 residues. Per germline, CDR1 SGHDN and CDR2 FVKESK. V lost 5 bases to trimming and J lost 10 bases, with 23 bases between them. The CDR3: CASSTYRHGLGNYTF. In DNA, the CDR3 is TGTGCCAGCAGCACCTACCGACACGGCTTAGGGAACTACACCTTC.

Only a few counts were recorded for this clonotype. The chain joins TRBV5-4 to TRBJ2-2, with D perhaps TRBD1 (5 bases). The V gene lost 0 bases and the J gene lost 4 bases, with 13 bases spanning the gap. CDR3 length equals 16 residues. Germline lookup yields CDR1 SGHNT and CDR2 YYREEE (reference sequence). CDR3 bases: TGTGCCAGCAGCTTGGTAGGGGTTGGGCCCACCGGGGAGCTGTTTTTT. This encodes CASSLVGVGPTGELFF.

The chain has TRBV6-5 and TRBJ2-6; either TRBD1 or TRBD2 may fit D (5 bases each). The CDR3 is 19 amino acids. Germline V CDR1 and CDR2: MNHEY, SVGAGI. Trimming stripped 0 bases from V and 4 bases from J, with 19 bases between. The DNA of the CDR3 is TGTGCCAGCAGTTACTCGCCCGGGACGACGGGTCTCGGGGCCAACGTCCTGACTTTC. Residues: CASSYSPGTTGLGANVLTF.

This clonotype has ten or more counts. This chain connects TRBV3-1 to TRBJ2-3, with 14 bases matching TRBD2. Germline CDR1 and CDR2: LGHDT and YNNKEL (reference sequence). With V trimmed by 3 bases and J by 7 bases, 3 bases remained unmatched. This CDR3 is built from 15 residues. The CDR3 nucleotides are TGTGCCAGCAGCCATGGGACTAGCGGGAGAAATACGCAGTATTTT. Translation: CASSHGTSGRNTQYF.

In its sample, this clonotype was seen a few times. This CDR3 is CACGLAGGGYEQYF. In nucleotides, the CDR3 is TGTGCCTGCGGGCTAGCGGGAGGGGGGTACGAGCAGTACTTC. The chain is built from TRBV27 and TRBJ2-7; 12 nucleotides line up with TRBD2. With 11 bases clipped from V and 4 bases from J, the junction kept 9 bases outside the gene matches. The CDR3 sequence is 14 residues long. The V gene's germline CDR1 is MNHEY and CDR2 SMNVEV (reference sequence).

This clonotype has more than one count but fewer than ten. This sequence joins TRBV6-1 and TRBJ1-5; D remains unclear. The V and J ends lost 7 bases and 0 bases respectively, with 16 bases between them. CDR3 length: 16 amino acids. Per germline, CDR1 MNHNS and CDR2 SASEGT. The CDR3 region is CASKDEGSPSNQPQHF. DNA for the CDR3: TGTGCCAGCAAAGACGAGGGCAGTCCTAGCAATCAGCCCCAGCATTTT.

Comment on this clonotype: Because it lacks the conserved phenylalanine or tryptophan at the end, this CDR3 is likely a read error. This chain connects TRBV19 to TRBJ2-7; D is perhaps TRBD1 or TRBD2 (5 bases each). This CDR3 region has 18 residues. Germline assignment: CDR1 LNHDA and CDR2 SQIVND (reference sequence). The germline V and J ends were trimmed by 3 bases and 1 base, with 22 bases remaining between them. As DNA, the CDR3 is TGTGCCAGTAGTATGGGACCCTGGGGGAGTACGCCTTCCTACGAGCAGTACTTA. Protein sequence: CASSMGPWGSTPSYEQYL.

This clonotype has just a few counts. The chain is built from TRBV5-1 and TRBJ1-6; D unclear. Germline loops: CDR1 SGHRS, CDR2 YFSETQ. The V end was cut by 0 bases, the J end by 0 bases, with 7 bases between. CDR3 length: 16 residues. CDR3 region: CASSLDLSSYNSPLHF. CDR3 nucleotides: TGCGCCAGCAGCTTGGACCTTAGCTCCTATAATTCACCCCTCCACTTT.

CDR3 residues: CASSSRGELFF. The CDR3 nucleotides are TGTGCCAGCAGCTCTCGGGGGGAGCTGTTTTTT. The chain joins TRBV7-2 to TRBJ2-2; D ambiguous. V lost 4 bases to trimming and J lost 8 bases, with 5 bases between them. From germline, CDR1 is SGHTA and CDR2 FQGNSA. The CDR3 length is 11 residues.

This clonotype was found a few times. The chain carries TRBV4-2 and TRBJ2-1, with D hard to call. The CDR3 runs to 15 residues. CDR1 is LGHNA and CDR2 is YNFKEQ in the germline V gene. Trimming pared 3 bases from V and 2 bases from J, leaving 11 bases between. CDR3 loop: CASSHVAGTYNEQFF. CDR3 DNA: TGTGCCAGCAGCCATGTAGCTGGGACCTACAATGAGCAGTTCTTC.

Worth noting for this clonotype: At one end the junction does not follow the germline gene, possibly because of a read error. The J gene is TRBJ2-1, the V gene TRBV6-2 or TRBV6-3; 10 positions agree with TRBD2. Germline V gives CDR1 MNHEY, CDR2 SVGEGT. The length of the CDR3 is 14 residues. Written as DNA, the CDR3 is TGTGCCAGCAGTCGGACTAGCGGATACAATGAGCGGTTCTTC. Translated: CASSRTSGYNERFF.

This clonotype was observed a few times. V gene TRBV11-2 combines with J gene TRBJ2-3, with D perhaps being TRBD1 or TRBD2 (5 bases each). Trimming removed 2 bases from V and 0 bases from J, with 12 bases in between. CDR3 length: 16 residues. Per germline, CDR1 SGHAT and CDR2 FQNNGV. The CDR3: CASSLFGTGSTDTQYF. In DNA, the CDR3 is TGTGCCAGCAGCTTATTTGGGACGGGGAGCACAGATACGCAGTATTTT.

This clonotype was counted a few times. The genes are TRBV7-2 and TRBJ2-7, with D unclear. The V end lost 6 bases, the J end lost 0 bases, and 18 bases lay between the germline ends. The CDR3 consists of 16 residues. Germline CDR1 SGHTA, CDR2 FQGNSA. The CDR3, as DNA: TGTGCCAGCAGAAGGGCGAGACCCCCGAGCTCCTACGAGCAGTACTTC. Residues: CASRRARPPSSYEQYF.

This chain joins TRBV23-1 and TRBJ2-7; 8 bases agree with TRBD1. TRBV23-1 is placed among ORFs of uncertain function. V lost 2 bases, J lost 6 bases, and 18 bases stayed unmatched. CDR3 length: 18 residues. The CDR3 sequence is CASSQGTGGRSSGAEQYF. The CDR3 nucleotides read TGCGCCAGCAGTCAAGGGACAGGAGGGCGATCGAGCGGAGCCGAGCAGTACTTC.

This chain uses TRBV6-5 with TRBJ2-1; 7 positions agree with TRBD2. In germline, CDR1 is MNHEY, CDR2 SVGAGI. Trimming cost V 1 base and J 0 bases; bases outside gene matches: 3. The CDR3 contains 16 residues. This chain's CDR3 is CASSYLGGSSYNEQFF. DNA for the CDR3: TGTGCCAGCAGTTACTTGGGGGGGAGCTCCTACAATGAGCAGTTCTTC.

This clonotype occurred a few times. This rearrangement joins TRBV7-9 to TRBJ2-7; the match to TRBD1 covers 8 bases. V shed 4 bases, J shed 7 bases, and the junction held 3 bases outside the gene matches. This CDR3 spans 12 amino acids. Germline CDR1 is SEHNR and CDR2 is FQNEAQ (reference sequence). CDR3 in amino acids: CASSSGGWEQYF. The CDR3 nucleotides are TGTGCCAGCAGCTCAGGGGGCTGGGAGCAGTACTTC.

The V and J genes are TRBV12-3 or TRBV12-4 and TRBJ1-1; D ambiguous. The CDR3 spans 12 residues. Trimming removed 6 bases from V and 0 bases from J, with 5 bases in between. The CDR3 DNA reads TGTGCCAGCAGGTCCCTGAACACTGAAGCTTTCTTT. Translated: CASRSLNTEAFF.

V usage is TRBV10-3 and J usage is TRBJ2-3; D call uncertain. This CDR3 region has 11 residues. The germline gives CDR1 ENHRY, CDR2 SYGVKD. Trimming pared 7 bases from V and 2 bases from J, leaving 4 bases between. In DNA form, the CDR3 reads TGTGCCATCACCGACACAGATACGCAGTATTTT. It encodes CAITDTDTQYF.

This clonotype appeared a few times. The chain has TRBV5-1 and TRBJ2-3, with D possibly being TRBD2 (5 bases). The ends were cut back, 4 bases at V and 7 bases at J, with 22 bases in the middle. The CDR3 has 16 residues. Looked up from germline, CDR1 is SGHRS and CDR2 is YFSETQ. CDR3 coding DNA: TGCGCCAGCAGCACCTCTAGCAGTCCTCGTGTGAATACGCAGTATTTT. As protein: CASSTSSSPRVNTQYF.

The chain links TRBV6-5 to TRBJ2-7; 8 bases map to TRBD2. The CDR3 is made up of 18 amino acids. Losses at the gene ends were 0 bases for V and 5 bases for J; bases not matched to a gene: 15. Germline CDR1 and CDR2: MNHEY and SVGAGI. CDR3 region: CASSYSKDMVAGTDEQYF. The CDR3 DNA is TGTGCCAGCAGTTACTCGAAGGACATGGTAGCGGGGACCGACGAGCAGTACTTC.

The V and J genes are TRBV5-1 and TRBJ2-1, with 11 bases aligning to TRBD1. J was trimmed by 8 bases and V by 3 bases; bases with no gene match: 7. CDR3 size: 15 residues. Germline CDR1 is SGHRS and CDR2 is YFSETQ. This CDR3 reads CASSWIGQGADEQFF. The CDR3 DNA reads TGCGCCAGCAGCTGGATAGGACAGGGGGCTGATGAGCAGTTCTTC.